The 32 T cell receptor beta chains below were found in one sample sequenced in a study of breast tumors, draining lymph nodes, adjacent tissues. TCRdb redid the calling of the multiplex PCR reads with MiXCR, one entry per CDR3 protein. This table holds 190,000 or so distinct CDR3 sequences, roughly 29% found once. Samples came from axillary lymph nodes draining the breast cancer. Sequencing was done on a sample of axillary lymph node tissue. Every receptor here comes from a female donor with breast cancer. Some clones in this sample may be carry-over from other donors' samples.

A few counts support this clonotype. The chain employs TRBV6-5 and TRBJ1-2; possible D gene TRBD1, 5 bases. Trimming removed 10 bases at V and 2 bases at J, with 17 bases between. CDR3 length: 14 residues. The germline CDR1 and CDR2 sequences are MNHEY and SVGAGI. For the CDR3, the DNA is TGTGCCACCAAACCTGGACAAGTCAACTATGGCTACACCTTC. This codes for CATKPGQVNYGYTF.

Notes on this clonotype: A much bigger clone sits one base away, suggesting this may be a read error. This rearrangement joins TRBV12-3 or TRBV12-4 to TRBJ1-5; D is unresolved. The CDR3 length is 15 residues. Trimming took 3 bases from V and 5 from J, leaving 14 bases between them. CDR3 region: CASSFAGGLDQPQHF. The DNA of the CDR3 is TGTGCCAGCAGTTTCGCGGGAGGGCTGGATCAGCCCCAGCATTTT.

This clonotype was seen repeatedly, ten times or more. CDR3: CASSPPSQETQYF. The CDR3 DNA is TGTGCCAGCTCACCACCGTCGCAAGAGACCCAGTACTTC. This rearrangement joins TRBV18 to TRBJ2-5, with D unclear. The CDR3 consists of 13 residues. The germline V and J ends were trimmed by 0 bases and 2 bases, with 4 bases remaining between them. Germline assignment: CDR1 KGHSH and CDR2 LQKENI.

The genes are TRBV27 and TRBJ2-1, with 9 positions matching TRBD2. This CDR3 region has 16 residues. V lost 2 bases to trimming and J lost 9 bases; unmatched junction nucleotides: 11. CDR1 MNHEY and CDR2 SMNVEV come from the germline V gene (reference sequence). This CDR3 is CASSLVSASGTVEQFF. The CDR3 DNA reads TGTGCCAGCAGTTTAGTATCGGCTAGCGGGACAGTTGAGCAGTTCTTC.

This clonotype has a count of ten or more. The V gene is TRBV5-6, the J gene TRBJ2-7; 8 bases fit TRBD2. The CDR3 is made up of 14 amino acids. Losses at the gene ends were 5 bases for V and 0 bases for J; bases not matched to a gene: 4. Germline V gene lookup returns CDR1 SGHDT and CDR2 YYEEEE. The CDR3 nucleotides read TGTGCCAGCAGTAGCAGCGGGGGCTCCTACGAGCAGTACTTC. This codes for CASSSSGGSYEQYF.

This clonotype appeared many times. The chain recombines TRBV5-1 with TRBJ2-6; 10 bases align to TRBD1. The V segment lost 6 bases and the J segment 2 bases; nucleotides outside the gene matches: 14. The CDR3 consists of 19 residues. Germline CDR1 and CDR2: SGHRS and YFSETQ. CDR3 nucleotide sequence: TGCGCCAGCACCGCTGGGGCCGGGACAGGGGTAGCTGGGGCCAACGTCCTGACTTTC. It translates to CASTAGAGTGVAGANVLTF.

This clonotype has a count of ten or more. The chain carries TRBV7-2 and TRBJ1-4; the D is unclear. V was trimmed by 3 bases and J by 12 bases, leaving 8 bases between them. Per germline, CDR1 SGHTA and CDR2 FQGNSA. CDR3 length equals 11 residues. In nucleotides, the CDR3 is TGTGCCAGCAGCTTTTTGGACCAACTGTTTTTT. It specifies CASSFLDQLFF.

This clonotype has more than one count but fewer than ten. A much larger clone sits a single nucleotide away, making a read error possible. CDR3 residues: CASSFVSGSKFF. The CDR3 coding sequence is TGTGCCAGCAGTTTCGTTAGCGGGAGTAAGTTCTTC. This sequence joins TRBV12-3 or TRBV12-4 and TRBJ2-1, with 9 positions matching TRBD2. V shed 3 bases, J shed 14 bases, and the junction held 5 bases outside the gene matches. CDR3 size: 12 residues.

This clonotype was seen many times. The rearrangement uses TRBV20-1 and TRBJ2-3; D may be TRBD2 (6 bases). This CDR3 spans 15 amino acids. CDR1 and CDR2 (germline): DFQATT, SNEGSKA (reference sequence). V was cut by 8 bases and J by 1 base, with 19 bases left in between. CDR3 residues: CSPSAGRGRTDTQYF. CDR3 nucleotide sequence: TGCAGTCCCAGTGCAGGGCGGGGACGCACAGATACGCAGTATTTT.

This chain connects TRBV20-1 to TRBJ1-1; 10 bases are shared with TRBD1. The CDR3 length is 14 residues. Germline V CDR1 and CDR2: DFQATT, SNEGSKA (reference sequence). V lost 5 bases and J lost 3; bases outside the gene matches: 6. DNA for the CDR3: TGCAGTGCTCCCGGGACAGGGGTCGACACTGAAGCTTTCTTT. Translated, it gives CSAPGTGVDTEAFF.

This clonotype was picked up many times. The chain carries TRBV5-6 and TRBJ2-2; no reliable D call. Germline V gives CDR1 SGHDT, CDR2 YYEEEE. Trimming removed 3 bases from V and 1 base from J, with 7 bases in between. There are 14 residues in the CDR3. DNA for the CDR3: TGTGCCAGCAGCTCCCGACAGAACACCGGGGAGCTGTTTTTT. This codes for CASSSRQNTGELFF.

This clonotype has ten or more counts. CDR3 residues: CASSLRSGVLDTQYF. As DNA, the CDR3 is TGTGCCAGCAGCTTAAGGAGCGGAGTCCTGGATACGCAGTATTTT. V usage is TRBV11-2 and J usage is TRBJ2-3; a weak D match, TRBD2 (5 bases). Looked up from germline, CDR1 is SGHAT and CDR2 is FQNNGV. CDR3 size: 15 residues. The ends were cut back, 2 bases at V and 6 bases at J, with 15 bases in the middle.

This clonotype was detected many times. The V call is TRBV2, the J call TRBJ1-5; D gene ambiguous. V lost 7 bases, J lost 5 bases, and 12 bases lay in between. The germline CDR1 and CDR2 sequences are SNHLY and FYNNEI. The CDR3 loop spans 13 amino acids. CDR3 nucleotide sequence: TGTGCCAGCAATGTCGGTAGGGATCAGCCCCAGCATTTT. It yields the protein CASNVGRDQPQHF.

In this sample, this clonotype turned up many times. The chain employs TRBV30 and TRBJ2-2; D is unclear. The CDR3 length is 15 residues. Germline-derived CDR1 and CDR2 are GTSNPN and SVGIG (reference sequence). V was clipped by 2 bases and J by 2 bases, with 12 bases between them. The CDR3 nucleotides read TGTGCCTGGAGTCCGTCTCGGCCAAACACCGGGGAGCTGTTTTTT. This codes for CAWSPSRPNTGELFF.

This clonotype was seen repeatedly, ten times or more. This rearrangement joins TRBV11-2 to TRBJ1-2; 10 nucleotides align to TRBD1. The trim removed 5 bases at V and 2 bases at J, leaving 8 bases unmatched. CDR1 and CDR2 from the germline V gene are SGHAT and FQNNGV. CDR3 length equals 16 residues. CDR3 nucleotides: TGTGCCAGCAGCCAACGACAGGGGGCCCTAAACTATGGCTACACCTTC. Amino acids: CASSQRQGALNYGYTF.

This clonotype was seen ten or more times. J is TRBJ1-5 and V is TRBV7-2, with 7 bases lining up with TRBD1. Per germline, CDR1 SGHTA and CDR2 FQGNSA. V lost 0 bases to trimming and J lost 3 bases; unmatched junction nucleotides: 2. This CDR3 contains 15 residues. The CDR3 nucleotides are TGTGCCAGCAGCTTAGCGGGACAGATCAATCAGCCCCAGCATTTT. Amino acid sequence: CASSLAGQINQPQHF.

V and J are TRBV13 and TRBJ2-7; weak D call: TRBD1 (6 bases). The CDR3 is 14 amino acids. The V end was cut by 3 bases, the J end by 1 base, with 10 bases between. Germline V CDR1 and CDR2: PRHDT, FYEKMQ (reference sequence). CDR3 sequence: CASSFGTFSYEQYF. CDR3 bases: TGTGCCAGCAGCTTTGGGACATTTTCCTACGAGCAGTACTTC.

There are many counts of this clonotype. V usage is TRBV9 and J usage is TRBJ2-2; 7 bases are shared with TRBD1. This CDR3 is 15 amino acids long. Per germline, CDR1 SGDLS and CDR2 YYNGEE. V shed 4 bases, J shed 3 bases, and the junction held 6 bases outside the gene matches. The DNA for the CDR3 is TGTGCCAGCAGCTCAGACAGGGTCGACACCGGGGAGCTGTTTTTT. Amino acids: CASSSDRVDTGELFF.

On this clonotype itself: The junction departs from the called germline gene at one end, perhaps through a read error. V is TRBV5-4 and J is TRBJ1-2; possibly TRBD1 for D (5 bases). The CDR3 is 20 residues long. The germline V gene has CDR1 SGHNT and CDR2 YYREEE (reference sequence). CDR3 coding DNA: TGTGCCAGCGGCTTGGGTGGGGGTTTAAAGGCCTTTGAGGTGAACTATGGCTACACCTTC. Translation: CASGLGGGLKAFEVNYGYTF.

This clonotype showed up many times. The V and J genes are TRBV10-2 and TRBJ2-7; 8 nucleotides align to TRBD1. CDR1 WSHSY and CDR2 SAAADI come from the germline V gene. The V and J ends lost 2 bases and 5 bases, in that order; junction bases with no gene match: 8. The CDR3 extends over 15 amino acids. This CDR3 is CASSETGTGNNEQYF. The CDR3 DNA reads TGCGCCAGCAGTGAGACAGGGACAGGAAACAACGAGCAGTACTTC.

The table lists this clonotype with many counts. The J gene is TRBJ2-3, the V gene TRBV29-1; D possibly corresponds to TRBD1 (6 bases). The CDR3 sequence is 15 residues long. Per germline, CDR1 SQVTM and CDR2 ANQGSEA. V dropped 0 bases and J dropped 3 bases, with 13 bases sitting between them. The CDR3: CSVEDQGQATDTQYF. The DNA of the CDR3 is TGCAGCGTTGAAGATCAGGGGCAGGCAACAGATACGCAGTATTTT.

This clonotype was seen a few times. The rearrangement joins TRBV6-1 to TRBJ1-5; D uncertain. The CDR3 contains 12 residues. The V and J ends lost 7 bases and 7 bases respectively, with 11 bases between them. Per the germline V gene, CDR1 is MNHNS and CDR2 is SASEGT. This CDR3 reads CASTRAGQPQHF. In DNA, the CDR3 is TGTGCCAGCACACGCGCGGGCCAGCCCCAGCATTTT.

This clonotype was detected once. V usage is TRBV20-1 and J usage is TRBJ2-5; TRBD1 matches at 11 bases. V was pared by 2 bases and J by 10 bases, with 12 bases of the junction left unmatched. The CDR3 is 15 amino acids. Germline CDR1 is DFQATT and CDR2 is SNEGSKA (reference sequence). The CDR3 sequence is CSARHSGQGGRGQYF. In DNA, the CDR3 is TGCAGTGCTAGACACTCGGGACAGGGGGGTCGAGGCCAGTACTTC.

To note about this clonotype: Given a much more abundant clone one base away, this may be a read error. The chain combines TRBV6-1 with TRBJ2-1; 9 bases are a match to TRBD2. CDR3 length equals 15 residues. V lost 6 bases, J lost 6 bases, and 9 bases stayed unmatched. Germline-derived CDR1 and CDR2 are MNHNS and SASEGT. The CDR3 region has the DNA TGTGCCAGCAGCCAGACTAGCGGCGTCCCCAATGAGCAGTTCTTC. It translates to CASSQTSGVPNEQFF.

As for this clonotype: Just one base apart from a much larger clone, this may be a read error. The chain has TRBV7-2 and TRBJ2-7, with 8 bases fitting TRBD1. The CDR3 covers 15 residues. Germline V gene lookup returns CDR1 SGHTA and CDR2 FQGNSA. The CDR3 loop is CASSRDTGGHYEQHF. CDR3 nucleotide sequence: TGTGCCAGCAGCCGGGACACAGGGGGTCACTACGAGCAGCACTTC. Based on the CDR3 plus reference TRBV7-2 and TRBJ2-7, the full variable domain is GAGVSQSPSNKVTEKGKDVELRCDPISGHTALYWYRQSLGQGLEFLIYFQGNSAPDKSGLPSDRFSAERTGGSVSTLTIQRTQQEDSAVYLCASSRDTGGHYEQHFGPGTRLTVT.

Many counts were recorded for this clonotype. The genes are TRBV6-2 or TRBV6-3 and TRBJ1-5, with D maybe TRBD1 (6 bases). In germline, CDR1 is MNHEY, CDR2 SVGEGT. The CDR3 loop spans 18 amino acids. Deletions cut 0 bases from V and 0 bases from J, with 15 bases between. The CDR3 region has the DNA TGTGCCAGCAGTTACTCCCCCAGGGGAACTTATAGCAATCAGCCCCAGCATTTT. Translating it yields CASSYSPRGTYSNQPQHF.

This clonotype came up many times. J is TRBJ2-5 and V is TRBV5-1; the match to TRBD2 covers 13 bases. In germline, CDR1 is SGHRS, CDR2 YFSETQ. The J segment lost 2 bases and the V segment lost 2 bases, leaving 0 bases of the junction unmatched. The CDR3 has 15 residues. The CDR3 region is CASSLLAGGQETQYF. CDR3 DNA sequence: TGCGCCAGCAGCTTACTAGCGGGGGGGCAAGAGACCCAGTACTTC.

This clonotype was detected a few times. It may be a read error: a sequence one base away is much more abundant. The CDR3 bases are TGTGCCAGCAGCGTATCCCCCCCGCCTGGAAACACCACATATTTT. Translated: CASSVSPPPGNTTYF. The gene calls are TRBV9 and TRBJ1-3; D is unclear. The CDR3 contains 15 residues. CDR1 and CDR2 (germline): SGDLS, YYNGEE. Supplemented by reference TRBV9 and TRBJ1-3, the full variable domain reads DSGVTQTPKHLITATGQRVTLRCSPRSGDLSVYWYQQSLDQGLQFLIQYYNGEERAKGNILERFSAQQFPDLHSELNLSSLELGDSALYFCASSVSPPPGNTTYFGEGSWLTVV.

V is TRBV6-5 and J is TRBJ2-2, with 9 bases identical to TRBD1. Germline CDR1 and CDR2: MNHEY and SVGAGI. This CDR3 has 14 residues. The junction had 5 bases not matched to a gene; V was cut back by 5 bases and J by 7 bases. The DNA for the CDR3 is TGTGCCAGCAGTGAGGGGACAGGGAGCGGGGAGCTGTTTTTT. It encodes CASSEGTGSGELFF.

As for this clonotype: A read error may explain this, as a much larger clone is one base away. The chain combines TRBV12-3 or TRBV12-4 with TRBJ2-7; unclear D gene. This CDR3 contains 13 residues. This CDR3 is CANSLGYIYEQYF. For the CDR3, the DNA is TGTGCCAACAGTTTAGGTTATATCTACGAGCAGTACTTC.

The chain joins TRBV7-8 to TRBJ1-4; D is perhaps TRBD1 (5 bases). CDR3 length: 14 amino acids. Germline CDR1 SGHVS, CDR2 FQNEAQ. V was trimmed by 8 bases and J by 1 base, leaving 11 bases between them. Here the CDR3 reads CASRGRGTNEKLFF. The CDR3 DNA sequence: TGTGCCAGCCGAGGTAGGGGAACTAATGAAAAACTGTTTTTT. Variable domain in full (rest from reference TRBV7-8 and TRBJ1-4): GAGVSQSPRYKVAKRGQDVALRCDPISGHVSLFWYQQALGQGPEFLTYFQNEAQLDKSGLPSDRFFAERPEGSVSTLKIQRTQQEDSAVYLCASRGRGTNEKLFFGSGTQLSVL.

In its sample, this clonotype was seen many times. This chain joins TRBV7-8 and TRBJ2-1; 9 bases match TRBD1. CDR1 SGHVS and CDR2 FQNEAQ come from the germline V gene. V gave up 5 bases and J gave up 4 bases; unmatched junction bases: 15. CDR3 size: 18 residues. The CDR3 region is CASSPGQGRTSSYNEQFF. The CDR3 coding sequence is TGTGCCAGCAGCCCGGGACAGGGCCGGACTAGTTCTTACAATGAGCAGTTCTTC.